The entry that follows covers one T cell receptor (beta chain) sequence. This clone was counted between two and nine times. Its specific antigen is unknown. Base qualities were left out, and no much larger clone turns up one base away. The source of the sample is a study of blood T cell repertoires in COVID-19 (TCRdb year 2020). Broadly, across the study: The collaborator samples originated in the United States, Italy and Spain and spanned the acute and convalescent phases of COVID-19. HLA class I and class II types, where available, came from metadata supplied by the sample provider rather than from assay-based typing. The prospective study material was composed of cDNA or gDNA derived from T cells, B-cell-depleted T cells, or PBMCs. The dataset comprised deeply sampled blood TCRbeta repertoires from subjects exposed to, actively infected with, or recovered from COVID-19. Samples were obtained from the ongoing ImmuneRACE study (first 160 participants) and from some 1,200 subjects provided by 6 global collaborators. The repertoires were released in a freely available public database intended as a resource for research on the immune response to SARS-CoV-2. Sample metadata almost always included a de-identified subject ID, COVID-19 status, age in years and sex. What the study reported, not specific to this receptor: How much clinical and demographic metadata was included differed by source and by participant, and the metadata was provided uncurated.

Collaborating institutions collected whole blood in K2EDTA tubes following their own protocols. For TCRbeta analysis, collaborators shipped samples as frozen whole blood, isolated PBMCs, or DNA extracted from either of those sample types. The immunoSEQ Assay, a bias-controlled multiplex PCR, was used to amplify TCRbeta CDR3 regions from genomic DNA. The authors' pipeline ran thus. Nucleated cell counts per sample were estimated from amplification of reference gene primers within the assay. To quantify the absolute abundance of each unique TCRbeta CDR3 rearrangement, sequence reads were collapsed and filtered. Productive Simpson clonality was computed per sample as the square root of Simpson's diversity index over productive rearrangements. TCRdb mirrors the immuneACCESS table, restricted to in-frame sequences. Some clones are absent from its copies; in checked studies, under half trace to an unresolved V gene, and the reason for the others is unknown. For V, J and clone size, that table is used; D and trimming come from the DNA. In all, the sample holds about 36,000 clones, and 85% of those were seen once. Approximately 15% of the sample rests with the top ten.

The receptor was isolated from a human donor in a cohort sampled during active COVID-19. The sample taken for sequencing was peripheral blood.

The sequenced DNA: TGTGCCAGCAGCCTCAGGGGCCCCTACGAGCAGTACTTC. The resulting protein is CASSLRGPYEQYF. The V gene is TRBV3-1 (or the pseudogene TRBV3-2) and the J gene is TRBJ2-7; the D gene is possibly TRBD1, with 6 bases matching. The CDR3 has 13 amino acids, counting the end cysteine and phenylalanine. The only DNA kept is the CDR3, 39 bases in frame from the first base. CDR1 is given as LGHDT and CDR2 as YNNKEL, both from the germline V gene (reference sequence). At the junction V is shortened by 4 bases and J by 2 bases, with 9 bases in between.